What follows is one T cell receptor (beta chain) and its context. Its antigen remains unidentified. Base qualities are missing; no much larger clone stands one base away. The source of the sample is a study of blood T cell repertoires in COVID-19 (dated by TCRdb to 2019 to 2021). A note on the overall study: The collaborator samples originated in the United States, Italy and Spain and spanned the acute and convalescent phases of COVID-19. The repertoires were made available in a free public database intended to serve as a resource for research on the immune response to SARS-CoV-2. The samples were drawn from the first 160 participants of the ongoing ImmuneRACE study and from 1,200 or so subjects provided by 6 global collaborators. Subjects who had been exposed to COVID-19, were actively infected with it, or had recovered from it provided the deeply sampled blood TCRbeta repertoires that made up the dataset. The material from the prospective study consisted of cDNA or gDNA derived from T cells, B-cell-depleted T cells, or PBMCs. Where HLA class I and class II types were available, the types were taken from metadata supplied by the sample provider, not from assay-based typing. The sample metadata nearly always contained a de-identified subject ID, COVID-19 status, age in years and sex. Results the study describes overall, beyond this receptor: How much clinical and demographic metadata was included differed by source and by participant, and the metadata was provided uncurated.

The immunoSEQ Assay, a bias-controlled multiplex PCR, was used to amplify TCRbeta CDR3 regions from genomic DNA. The source study handled its data this way. Within the assay, amplification of reference gene primers was used to estimate how many nucleated cells each sample contained. To quantify the absolute abundance of each unique TCRbeta CDR3 rearrangement, sequence reads were collapsed and filtered. Productive Simpson clonality was computed per sample as the square root of Simpson's diversity index over productive rearrangements. TCRdb's version of the immuneACCESS table is confined to in-frame rearrangements and falls short of the full clone set. An unresolved V gene accounts for under half of the shortfall where checked; the remainder is of unknown origin. D and trimming come from the DNA, and the V and J calls and clone size come from that table. The sample table shows approximately 170,000 clones, and 70% to 90% are seen once. 1% to 1.5% of the sample is taken by the ten largest.

Samples from volunteer blood donors who had recovered from COVID-19 were contributed by a second Seattle source. Collaborating institutions collected whole blood in K2EDTA tubes following their own protocols. For TCRbeta analysis, collaborators shipped samples as frozen whole blood, isolated PBMCs, or DNA extracted from either of those sample types. The germline ends are 16 bases apart after V is trimmed by 0 bases and J by 3 bases. Based on the germline V gene, the CDR1 and CDR2 sequences are SGHRS and YFSETQ. Including the terminal cysteine and phenylalanine, the CDR3 comprises 17 residues. Of all the DNA, just the CDR3 is kept, 51 bases in frame from base 1.

Recombination connected TRBV5-1 to TRBJ1-5; the D gene lacks a confident call. Source material: peripheral blood. The sequence was collected from a man between 60 and 75 years old who had recovered from COVID-19. The CDR3 region: CASSLDPLDNYNQPQHF. Here is the DNA: TGCGCCAGCAGCTTGGACCCCTTAGACAATTACAATCAGCCCCAGCATTTT.